What follows are 29 T cell receptor beta chains derived from one specimen sequenced in a study of T cell changes during pregnancy in multiple sclerosis. The protocol was immunoSEQ multiplex PCR, while the TCRdb copy is restricted to in-frame clones and leaves out a portion. The sample lists tens of thousands of clones, 90% to 95% occurring once. The sequences come from CD8+ T cells from peripheral blood mononuclear cells, collected before pregnancy. The receptors were sampled from a female donor with multiple sclerosis, enrolled in a pregnancy study.

This chain joins TRBV5-5 and TRBJ2-1; TRBD2 matches at 8 bases. The ends lost 4 bases at V and 2 bases at J; junction bases unmatched: 5. The V gene's germline CDR1 is SGHKS and CDR2 YYEKEE (reference sequence). This CDR3 region has 15 residues. CDR3 sequence (DNA): TGTGCCAGCAGCCCCCTACTAGCGGCCTACAATGAGCAGTTCTTC. Encoded protein: CASSPLLAAYNEQFF.

The chain is built from TRBV28 and TRBJ1-2; D unclear. The CDR3 length is 13 residues. CDR1 is MDHEN, CDR2 SYDVKM, per germline. Trimming pared 5 bases from V and 1 base from J, leaving 8 bases between. CDR3 coding DNA: TGTGCCAGCAGTCCCGGGAATAACTATGGCTACACCTTC. Amino acids: CASSPGNNYGYTF.

The chain links TRBV28 to TRBJ2-7; 7 bases agree with TRBD1. CDR3 length: 14 amino acids. Germline CDR1 is MDHEN and CDR2 is SYDVKM. V was clipped by 3 bases and J by 5 bases; unmatched bases: 7. DNA of the CDR3: TGTGCCAGCAGTTTGGTCAGGGGGAGCCACGAGCAGTACTTC. Amino acid sequence: CASSLVRGSHEQYF.

The J gene is TRBJ2-1, the V gene TRBV25-1, with TRBD1 matching over 7 bases. This CDR3 spans 12 amino acids. The V and J ends lost 5 bases and 10 bases, in that order; junction bases with no gene match: 5. In germline, CDR1 is MGHDK, CDR2 SYGVNS. The CDR3 sequence: CASSPGGPEQFF. The CDR3 DNA reads as TGTGCCAGCAGTCCAGGGGGTCCAGAGCAGTTCTTC.

This clone has only one observation. The rearrangement uses TRBV7-6 and TRBJ2-1; 11 nucleotides align to TRBD2. The V and J ends lost 5 bases and 9 bases, in that order; junction bases with no gene match: 9. The V gene's germline CDR1 is SGHVS and CDR2 FNYEAQ. CDR3 size: 15 residues. The CDR3 DNA reads TGTGCCAGCAGCGCCACTAGCGGGAGTGGAGGTGAGCAGTTCTTC. Amino acids: CASSATSGSGGEQFF. The full variable domain, completed using reference TRBV7-6 and TRBJ2-1, is GAGVSQSPRYKVTKRGQDVALRCDPISGHVSLYWYRQALGQGPEFLTYFNYEAQQDKSGLPNDRFSAERPEGSISTLTIQRTEQRDSAMYRCASSATSGSGGEQFFGPGTRLTVL.

The V and J genes are TRBV10-1 and TRBJ2-7, with a tentative D call TRBD2 (6 bases). V dropped 3 bases and J dropped 4 bases, with 22 bases sitting between them. CDR3 size: 17 residues. Germline loops: CDR1 WNHNN, CDR2 SYGVQD (reference sequence). The CDR3 protein is CASSDPWDSQNGYEQYF. The CDR3 coding sequence is TGCGCCAGCAGTGACCCTTGGGACTCTCAGAATGGGTACGAGCAGTACTTC.

In this sample, this clone turned up a few times. J is TRBJ1-1 and V is TRBV5-1, with D hard to call. Between the trimmed V and J ends, which lost 3 bases and 3 bases, there was a span of 15 bases. Per the germline V gene, CDR1 is SGHRS and CDR2 is YFSETQ. The CDR3 runs to 15 residues. The CDR3 DNA reads as TGCGCCAGCAGCTCGACTACCGGGCCTTACACTGAAGCTTTCTTT. Its translation is CASSSTTGPYTEAFF.

This chain connects TRBV13 to TRBJ1-6; 7 positions agree with TRBD1. Trimming at V came to 2 bases and at J to 9 bases, leaving 7 bases not matched to a gene. Germline-derived CDR1 and CDR2 are PRHDT and FYEKMQ (reference sequence). There are 15 residues in the CDR3. The CDR3 DNA sequence: TGTGCCAGCAGCTTAAACAGGGGCGCAGGTTCACCCCTCCACTTT. Protein product: CASSLNRGAGSPLHF.

The chain couples TRBV15 to TRBJ2-7; a possible D gene is TRBD1 (6 bases). V was cut by 5 bases and J by 5 bases, with 10 bases left in between. This CDR3 region has 12 residues. Germline V lookup: CDR1 LNHNV, CDR2 YYDKDF (reference sequence). The CDR3 DNA reads as TGTGCCACCAGCGTAACAGGGAACGAGCAGTACTTC. Its translation: CATSVTGNEQYF. The variable domain in full, completed from reference TRBV15 and TRBJ2-7, reads DAMVIQNPRYQVTQFGKPVTLSCSQTLNHNVMYWYQQKSSQAPKLLFHYYDKDFNNEADTPDNFQSRRPNTSFCFLDIRSPGLGDTAMYLCATSVTGNEQYFGPGTRLTVT.

CDR3 DNA sequence: TGTGCCATCAGTGGAATCACAGGGAGACATAACTATGGCTACACCTTC. Its translation: CAISGITGRHNYGYTF. The chain combines TRBV10-3 with TRBJ1-2; possibly TRBD1 for D (6 bases). Germline V lookup: CDR1 ENHRY, CDR2 SYGVKD. CDR3 length: 16 residues. V lost 4 bases, J lost 1 base, and 16 bases lay in between.

The rearrangement joins TRBV27 to TRBJ2-7; possibly TRBD1 for D (6 bases). The germline gives CDR1 MNHEY, CDR2 SMNVEV (reference sequence). The CDR3 totals 13 residues. Trimming removed 5 bases at V and 3 bases at J, with 11 bases between. CDR3 sequence reads: CASSLGHSYEQYF. In nucleotides, the CDR3 is TGTGCCAGCAGTCTGGGACATAGCTACGAGCAGTACTTC.

The chain employs TRBV2 and TRBJ2-7, with D possibly matching TRBD1 (5 bases). The germline V gene has CDR1 SNHLY and CDR2 FYNNEI. CDR3 size: 13 residues. With 5 bases removed from V and 0 bases from J, the gap between germline ends came to 8 bases. The CDR3 sequence: CASSPGHSYEQYF. CDR3 in DNA: TGTGCCAGCAGTCCCGGACACTCCTACGAGCAGTACTTC.

As regards this clone: This sequence may be a read error, since a much larger clone differs from it by one base. The chain is built from TRBV19 and TRBJ2-7, with D maybe TRBD1 (5 bases). With 5 bases removed from V and 0 bases from J, the gap between germline ends came to 8 bases. Germline V CDR1 and CDR2: LNHDA, SQIVND (reference sequence). The CDR3 sequence is 13 residues long. In DNA form, the CDR3 reads TGTGCCAGTAGTCCCAGGGCCTCCTACGAGCAGTACTTC. It codes for CASSPRASYEQYF.

V gene TRBV9 combines with J gene TRBJ1-2; D gene uncertain. There are 13 residues in the CDR3. Between the trimmed V and J ends, which lost 2 bases and 5 bases, there was a span of 10 bases. Germline CDR1 SGDLS, CDR2 YYNGEE. Written as DNA, the CDR3 is TGTGCCAGCAGCGTGGGAGACCTATATGGCTACACCTTC. Its protein product is CASSVGDLYGYTF.

V is TRBV2 and J is TRBJ1-6, with D hard to call. Trimming shortened V by 6 bases and J by 6 bases, and 3 bases separated the two germline ends. Looked up from germline, CDR1 is SNHLY and CDR2 is FYNNEI. This CDR3 is built from 11 residues. The CDR3 is CASSGNSPLHF. CDR3 sequence (DNA): TGTGCCAGCAGCGGTAATTCACCCCTCCACTTT.

This clone showed up just a few times. This chain joins TRBV6-4 and TRBJ2-1; 10 bases line up with TRBD2. Germline values: CDR1 MRHNA, CDR2 SNTAGT. The trim removed 4 bases at V and 5 bases at J, leaving 5 bases unmatched. This CDR3 comprises 15 residues. The CDR3 coding sequence is TGTGCCAGCAGTGTTGGAACTAGCGGGAACAATGAGCAGTTCTTC. It translates to CASSVGTSGNNEQFF.

The V gene is TRBV27, the J gene TRBJ2-1, with 8 bases lining up with TRBD1. The V gene's germline CDR1 is MNHEY and CDR2 SMNVEV (reference sequence). CDR3 length equals 15 residues. V was clipped by 7 bases and J by 8 bases; unmatched bases: 13. The CDR3 is CASTKRPGGWDEQFF. The CDR3 DNA follows: TGTGCCAGCACCAAGCGCCCAGGGGGCTGGGATGAGCAGTTCTTC.

The CDR3 region has the DNA TGTGCCAGCAGTTTATCGGGCTCTTACAATGAGCAGTTCTTC. It is translated as CASSLSGSYNEQFF. This chain links TRBV27 with TRBJ2-1; D gene uncertain. From germline, CDR1 is MNHEY and CDR2 SMNVEV (reference sequence). The CDR3 has 14 amino acids. V gave up 0 bases and J gave up 4 bases, with 7 bases separating them.

This chain connects TRBV2 to TRBJ2-1, with a possible D match to TRBD1 (5 bases). Germline-derived CDR1 and CDR2 are SNHLY and FYNNEI. Trimming took off 2 bases at V and 0 bases at J, with 14 bases between the two ends. The CDR3 covers 17 residues. CDR3 coding DNA: TGTGCCAGCAGTGAATGGAATGGGGCCTTCTCCTACAATGAGCAGTTCTTC. The encoded protein is CASSEWNGAFSYNEQFF.

The chain combines TRBV18 with TRBJ2-1; D is unresolved. The length of the CDR3 is 16 residues. CDR1 KGHSH and CDR2 LQKENI come from the germline V gene. With 2 bases removed from V and 2 bases from J, the gap between germline ends came to 13 bases. The CDR3 spells CASSPSSQVAYNEQFF. CDR3 in DNA: TGTGCCAGCTCACCATCGAGTCAAGTTGCCTACAATGAGCAGTTCTTC.

This clone is categorized as medium-sized. The V gene is TRBV29-1, the J gene TRBJ1-4; 7 nucleotides match TRBD1. The CDR3 has 13 amino acids. CDR1 is SQVTM and CDR2 is ANQGSEA in the germline V gene. The V segment lost 6 bases and the J segment 4 bases; nucleotides outside the gene matches: 5. The CDR3 DNA reads as TGCAGCGTCCTCGACAGGGATAATGAAAAACTGTTTTTT. It specifies CSVLDRDNEKLFF. Full variable domain (rest looked up from reference TRBV29-1 and TRBJ1-4): SAVISQKPSRDICQRGTSLTIQCQVDSQVTMMFWYRQQPGQSLTLIATANQGSEATYESGFVIDKFPISRPNLTFSTLTVSNMSPEDSSIYLCSVLDRDNEKLFFGSGTQLSVL.

The CDR3 spells CASSLPSQETQYF. The CDR3 DNA follows: TGTGCCAGCAGCTTACCTAGCCAAGAGACCCAGTACTTC. The rearrangement links TRBV13 to TRBJ2-5; D remains unclear. Germline CDR1 reads PRHDT; CDR2 reads FYEKMQ (reference sequence). V shed 2 bases and J shed 1 base, with 5 bases lying between them. The CDR3 runs 13 residues.

The chain has TRBV5-8 and TRBJ2-1; D is perhaps TRBD1 (6 bases). Germline V gives CDR1 SGHTS, CDR2 YDEGEE. V lost 0 bases and J 8 bases, leaving 18 bases between the germline ends. CDR3 size: 16 residues. CDR3 region: CASSLADTGPWDEQFF. The CDR3 bases are TGTGCCAGCAGCTTGGCCGATACAGGGCCTTGGGATGAGCAGTTCTTC.

The chain uses TRBV19 and TRBJ1-1; no firm D call. V lost 3 bases and J lost 5, with 10 bases in between. CDR3 length equals 13 residues. The germline gives CDR1 LNHDA, CDR2 SQIVND (reference sequence). CDR3 DNA: TGTGCCAGTAGTATCTCCGAGGGAACTGAAGCTTTCTTT. Its translation: CASSISEGTEAFF.

The chain recombines TRBV19 with TRBJ1-2; D is unclear. This CDR3 contains 13 residues. The germline gives CDR1 LNHDA, CDR2 SQIVND (reference sequence). V was cut by 3 bases and J by 1 base, with 6 bases left in between. CDR3 region: CASSITYNYGYTF. CDR3 nucleotide sequence: TGTGCCAGTAGTATCACTTATAACTATGGCTACACCTTC.

V gene TRBV4-2 combines with J gene TRBJ1-2; possibly TRBD1 for D (5 bases). The CDR3 is 16 residues long. The V end lost 4 bases, the J end lost 0 bases, and 15 bases lay between the germline ends. Germline V CDR1 and CDR2: LGHNA, YNFKEQ. The CDR3 DNA sequence: TGTGCCAGCAGCCGACCGACAGAGTCCGCTAACTATGGCTACACCTTC. This translates into CASSRPTESANYGYTF.

J is TRBJ1-1 and V is TRBV6-1; tentative D call: TRBD1 (5 bases). The CDR3 covers 12 residues. CDR1 is MNHNS, CDR2 SASEGT, per germline. V shed 11 bases and J shed 4 bases, with 14 bases lying between them. The CDR3 DNA follows: TGTGCCGAAGGGGAAACCATCACTGAAGCTTTCTTT. Translated: CAEGETITEAFF.

As DNA, the CDR3 is TGTGCCAGCAGATTAAGTGGGGGACAGGGTCGATACGAGCAGTACTTC. Its protein is CASRLSGGQGRYEQYF. The genes are TRBV27 and TRBJ2-7, with 9 positions matching TRBD1. With 6 bases clipped from V and 4 bases from J, the junction kept 13 bases outside the gene matches. The V gene's germline CDR1 is MNHEY and CDR2 SMNVEV (reference sequence). There are 16 residues in the CDR3.

The chain recombines TRBV7-3 with TRBJ2-1; 12 bases fit TRBD2. V was clipped by 5 bases and J by 6 bases; unmatched bases: 2. Germline V lookup: CDR1 SGHTA, CDR2 FQGTGA. There are 14 residues in the CDR3. In DNA form, the CDR3 reads TGTGCCAGCAGCCCTAGCGGGGGGGGCAATGAGCAGTTCTTC. This codes for CASSPSGGGNEQFF.